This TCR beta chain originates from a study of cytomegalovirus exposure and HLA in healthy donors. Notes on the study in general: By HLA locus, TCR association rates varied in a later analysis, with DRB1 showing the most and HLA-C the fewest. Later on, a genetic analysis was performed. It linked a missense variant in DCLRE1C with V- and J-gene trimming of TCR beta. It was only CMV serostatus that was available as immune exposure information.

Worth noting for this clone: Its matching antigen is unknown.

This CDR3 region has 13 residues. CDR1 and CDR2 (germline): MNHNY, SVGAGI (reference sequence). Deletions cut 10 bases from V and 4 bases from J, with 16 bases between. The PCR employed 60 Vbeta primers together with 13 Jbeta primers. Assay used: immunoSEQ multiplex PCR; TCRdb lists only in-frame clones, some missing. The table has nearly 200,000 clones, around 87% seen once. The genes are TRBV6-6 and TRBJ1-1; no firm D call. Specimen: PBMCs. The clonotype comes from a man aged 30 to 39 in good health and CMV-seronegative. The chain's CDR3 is CATTAARGTEAFF. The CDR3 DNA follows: TGTGCCACCACAGCAGCCCGGGGCACTGAAGCTTTCTTT.